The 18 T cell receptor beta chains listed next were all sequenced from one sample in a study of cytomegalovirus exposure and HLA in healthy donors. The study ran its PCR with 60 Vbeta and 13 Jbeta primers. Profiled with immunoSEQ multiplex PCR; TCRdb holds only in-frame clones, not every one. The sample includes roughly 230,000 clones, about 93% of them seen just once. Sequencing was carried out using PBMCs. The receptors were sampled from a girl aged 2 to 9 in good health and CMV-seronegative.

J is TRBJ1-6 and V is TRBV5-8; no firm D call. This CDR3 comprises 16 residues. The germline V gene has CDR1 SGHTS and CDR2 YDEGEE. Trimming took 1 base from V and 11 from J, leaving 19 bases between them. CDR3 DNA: TGTGCCAGCAGCTTGAGGATAAGCTCGGGAGTTGCACCCCTCCACTTT. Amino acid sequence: CASSLRISSGVAPLHF. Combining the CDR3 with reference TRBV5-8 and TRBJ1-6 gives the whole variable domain EAGVTQSPTHLIKTRGQQATLRCSPISGHTSVYWYQQALGLGLQFLLWYDEGEERNRGNFPPRFSGRQFPNYSSELNVNALELEDSALYLCASSLRISSGVAPLHFGNGTRLTVT.

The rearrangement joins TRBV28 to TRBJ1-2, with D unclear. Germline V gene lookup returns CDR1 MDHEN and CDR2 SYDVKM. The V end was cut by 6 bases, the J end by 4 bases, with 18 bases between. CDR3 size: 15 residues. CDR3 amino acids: CASSLKISFGYGYTF. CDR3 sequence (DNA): TGTGCCAGCAGCCTAAAAATCTCGTTCGGCTATGGCTACACCTTC.

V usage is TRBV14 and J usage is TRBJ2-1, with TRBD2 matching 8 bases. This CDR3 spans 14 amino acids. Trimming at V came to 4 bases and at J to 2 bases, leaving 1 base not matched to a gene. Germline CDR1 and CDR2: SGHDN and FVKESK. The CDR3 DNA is TGTGCCAGCAGCCCGGGACTAGCCTACAATGAGCAGTTCTTC. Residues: CASSPGLAYNEQFF.

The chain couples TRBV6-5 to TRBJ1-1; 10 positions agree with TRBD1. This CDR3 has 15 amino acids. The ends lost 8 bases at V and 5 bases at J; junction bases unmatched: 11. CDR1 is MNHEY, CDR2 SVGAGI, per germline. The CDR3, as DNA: TGTGCCAGCGTCGGGACAGGGGTTGTGAGGACTGAAGCTTTCTTT. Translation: CASVGTGVVRTEAFF.

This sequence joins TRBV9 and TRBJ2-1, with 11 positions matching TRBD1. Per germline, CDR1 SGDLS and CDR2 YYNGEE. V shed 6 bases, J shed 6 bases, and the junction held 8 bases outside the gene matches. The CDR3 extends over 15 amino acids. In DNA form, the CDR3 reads TGTGCCAGCAACCTGGGACAGGGGGTCGGCAATGAGCAGTTCTTC. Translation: CASNLGQGVGNEQFF.

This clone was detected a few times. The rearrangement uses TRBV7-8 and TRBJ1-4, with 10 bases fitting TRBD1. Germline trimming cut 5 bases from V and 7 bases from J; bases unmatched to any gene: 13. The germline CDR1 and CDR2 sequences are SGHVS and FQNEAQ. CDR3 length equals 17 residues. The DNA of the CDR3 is TGTGCCAGCAGCCCCCAACAGCGACAGGGGGCCGGTGAAAAACTGTTTTTT. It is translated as CASSPQQRQGAGEKLFF.

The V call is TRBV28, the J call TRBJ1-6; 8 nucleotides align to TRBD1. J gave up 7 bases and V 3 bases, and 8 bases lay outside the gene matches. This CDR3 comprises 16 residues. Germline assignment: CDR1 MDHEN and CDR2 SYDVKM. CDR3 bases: TGTGCCAGCAGTTTCGTAGGACAGGGTCCAAATTCACCCCTCCACTTT. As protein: CASSFVGQGPNSPLHF.

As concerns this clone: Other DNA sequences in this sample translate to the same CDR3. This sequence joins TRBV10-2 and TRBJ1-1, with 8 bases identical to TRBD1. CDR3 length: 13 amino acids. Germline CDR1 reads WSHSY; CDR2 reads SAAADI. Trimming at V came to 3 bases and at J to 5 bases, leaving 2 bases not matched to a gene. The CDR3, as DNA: TGCGCCAGCAGTGAACAGGGGGGAACTGAAGCTTTCTTT. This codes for CASSEQGGTEAFF.

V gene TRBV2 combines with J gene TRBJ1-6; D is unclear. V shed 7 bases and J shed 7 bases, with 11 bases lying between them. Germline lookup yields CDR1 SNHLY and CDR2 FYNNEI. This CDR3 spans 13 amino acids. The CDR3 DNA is TGTGCCAGCAAGGAGGGAGCGAATTCACCCCTCCACTTT. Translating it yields CASKEGANSPLHF.

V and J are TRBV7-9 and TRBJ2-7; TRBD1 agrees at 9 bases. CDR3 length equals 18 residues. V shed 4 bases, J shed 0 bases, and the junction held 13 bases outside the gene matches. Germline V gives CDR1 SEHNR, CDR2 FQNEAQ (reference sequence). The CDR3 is CASSSPKAGQGDSYEQYF. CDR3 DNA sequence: TGTGCCAGCAGCTCACCTAAGGCGGGACAGGGCGACTCCTACGAGCAGTACTTC.

CDR3 loop: CAWRSGPDTQYF. CDR3 in DNA: TGTGCCTGGAGGTCTGGGCCAGATACGCAGTATTTT. This chain links TRBV30 with TRBJ2-3; D not certain. The germline V gene encodes CDR1 GTSNPN and CDR2 SVGIG (reference sequence). V lost 3 bases and J lost 4, with 8 bases in between. The length of the CDR3 is 12 residues.

This CDR3 reads CASSLILAGVNEQFF. As DNA, the CDR3 is TGTGCCAGCAGTTTAATTCTAGCGGGGGTTAATGAGCAGTTCTTC. The rearrangement joins TRBV28 to TRBJ2-1; 10 bases match TRBD2. The CDR3 is made up of 15 amino acids. The germline gives CDR1 MDHEN, CDR2 SYDVKM. After removal of 2 bases from V and 7 bases from J, the junction contained 5 bases not matched to a gene. Complete variable domain (other parts from reference TRBV28 and TRBJ2-1): DVKVTQSSRYLVKRTGEKVFLECVQDMDHENMFWYRQDPGLGLRLIYFSYDVKMKEKGDIPEGYSVSREKKERFSLILESASTNQTSMYLCASSLILAGVNEQFFGPGTRLTVL.

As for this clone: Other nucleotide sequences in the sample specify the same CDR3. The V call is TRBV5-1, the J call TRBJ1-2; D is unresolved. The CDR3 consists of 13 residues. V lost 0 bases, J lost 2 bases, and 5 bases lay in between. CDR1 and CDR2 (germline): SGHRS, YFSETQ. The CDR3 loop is CASSLGQNYGYTF. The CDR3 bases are TGCGCCAGCAGCTTGGGGCAGAACTATGGCTACACCTTC.

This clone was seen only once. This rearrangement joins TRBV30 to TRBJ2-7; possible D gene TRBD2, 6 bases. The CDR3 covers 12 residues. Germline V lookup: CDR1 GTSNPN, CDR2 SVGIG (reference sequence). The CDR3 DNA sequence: TGTGCAATCCTAGGGCGGGGATACGAGCAGTACTTC. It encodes CAILGRGYEQYF.

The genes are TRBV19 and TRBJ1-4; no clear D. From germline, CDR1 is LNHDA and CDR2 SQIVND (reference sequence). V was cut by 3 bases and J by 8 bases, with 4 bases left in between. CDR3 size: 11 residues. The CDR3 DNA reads TGTGCCAGTAGTATGGGCGAAAAACTGTTTTTT. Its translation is CASSMGEKLFF.

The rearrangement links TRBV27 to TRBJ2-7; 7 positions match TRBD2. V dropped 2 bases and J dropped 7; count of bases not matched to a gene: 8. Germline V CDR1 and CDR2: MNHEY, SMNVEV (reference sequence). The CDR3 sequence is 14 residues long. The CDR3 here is CASSLGAGAGEQYF. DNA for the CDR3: TGTGCCAGCAGTTTAGGGGCGGGAGCTGGAGAGCAGTACTTC.

CDR3 nucleotides: TGTGCCAGCAGCCTTCCAGAGGGCACTGAAGCTTTCTTT. It translates to CASSLPEGTEAFF. The rearrangement links TRBV27 to TRBJ1-1; no clear D gene. V was trimmed by 6 bases and J by 4 bases, leaving 12 bases between them. Germline CDR1 and CDR2: MNHEY and SMNVEV (reference sequence). The CDR3 loop spans 13 amino acids.

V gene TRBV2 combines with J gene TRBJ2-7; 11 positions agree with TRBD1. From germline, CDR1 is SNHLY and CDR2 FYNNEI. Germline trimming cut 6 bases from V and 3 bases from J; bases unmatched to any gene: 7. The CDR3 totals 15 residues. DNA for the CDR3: TGTGCCAGCAGCACAACCGGGACAGGGGGCTACGAGCAGTACTTC. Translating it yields CASSTTGTGGYEQYF.